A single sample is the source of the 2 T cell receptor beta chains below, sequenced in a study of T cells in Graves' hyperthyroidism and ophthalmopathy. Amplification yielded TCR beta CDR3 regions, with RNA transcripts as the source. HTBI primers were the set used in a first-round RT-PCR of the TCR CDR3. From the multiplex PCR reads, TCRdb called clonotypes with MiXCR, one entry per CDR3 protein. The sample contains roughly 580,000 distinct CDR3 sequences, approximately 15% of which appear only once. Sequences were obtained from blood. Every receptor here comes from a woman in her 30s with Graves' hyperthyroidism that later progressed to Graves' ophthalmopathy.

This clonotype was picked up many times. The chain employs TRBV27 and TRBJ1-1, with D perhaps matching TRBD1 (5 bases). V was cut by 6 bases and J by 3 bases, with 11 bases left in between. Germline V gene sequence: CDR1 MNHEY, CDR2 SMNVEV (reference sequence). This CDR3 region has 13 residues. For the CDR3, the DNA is TGTGCCAGCAGAGCCGGGACCTACACTGAAGCTTTCTTT. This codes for CASRAGTYTEAFF.

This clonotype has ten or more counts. CDR3: CASTGPGNTEAFF. In nucleotides, the CDR3 is TGTGCCAGCACCGGGCCAGGGAATACTGAAGCTTTCTTT. The chain recombines TRBV6-1 with TRBJ1-1; tentatively, D is TRBD1 (5 bases). The CDR3 runs 13 residues. Germline V lookup: CDR1 MNHNS, CDR2 SASEGT. V shed 7 bases and J shed 5 bases, with 14 bases lying between them.